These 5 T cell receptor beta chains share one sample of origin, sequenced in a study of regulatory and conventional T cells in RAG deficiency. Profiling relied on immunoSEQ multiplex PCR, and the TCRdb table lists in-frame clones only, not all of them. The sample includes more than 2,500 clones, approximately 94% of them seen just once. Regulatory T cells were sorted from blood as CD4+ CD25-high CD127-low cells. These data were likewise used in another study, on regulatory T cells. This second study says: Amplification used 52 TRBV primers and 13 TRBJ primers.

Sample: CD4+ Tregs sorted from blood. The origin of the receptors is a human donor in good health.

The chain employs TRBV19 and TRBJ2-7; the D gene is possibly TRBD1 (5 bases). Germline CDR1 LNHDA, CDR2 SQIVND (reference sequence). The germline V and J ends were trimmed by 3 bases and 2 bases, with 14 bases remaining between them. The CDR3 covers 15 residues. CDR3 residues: CASSMYRTPAYEQYF. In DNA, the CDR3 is TGTGCCAGTAGTATGTACAGGACCCCAGCCTACGAGCAGTACTTC.

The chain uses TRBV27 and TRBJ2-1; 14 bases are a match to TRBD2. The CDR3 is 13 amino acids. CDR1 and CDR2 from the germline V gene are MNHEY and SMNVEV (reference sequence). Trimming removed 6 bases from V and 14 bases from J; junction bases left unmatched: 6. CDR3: CASRPTSGGAEFF. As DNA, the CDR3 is TGTGCCAGCAGACCGACTAGCGGGGGGGCCGAGTTCTTC.

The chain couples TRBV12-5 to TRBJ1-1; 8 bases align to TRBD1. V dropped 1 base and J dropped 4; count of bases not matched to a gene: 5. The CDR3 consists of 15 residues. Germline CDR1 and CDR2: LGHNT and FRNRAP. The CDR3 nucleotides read TGTGCTAGTGGTTTGGCCAGGACAGGGCTCACTGAAGCTTTCTTT. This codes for CASGLARTGLTEAFF.

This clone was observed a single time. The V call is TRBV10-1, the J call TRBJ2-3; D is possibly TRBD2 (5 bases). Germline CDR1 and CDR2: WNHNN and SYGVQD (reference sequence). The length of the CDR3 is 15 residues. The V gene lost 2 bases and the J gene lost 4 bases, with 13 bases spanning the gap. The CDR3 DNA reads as TGCGCCAGCAGTGAGCCCGGAGGTGGGTCAGATACGCAGTATTTT. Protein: CASSEPGGGSDTQYF.

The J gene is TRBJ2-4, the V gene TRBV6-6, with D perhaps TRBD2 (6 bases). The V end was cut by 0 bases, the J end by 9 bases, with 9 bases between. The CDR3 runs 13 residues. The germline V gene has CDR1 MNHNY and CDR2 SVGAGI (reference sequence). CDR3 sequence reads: CASSYSGTAIQYF. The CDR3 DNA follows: TGTGCCAGCAGTTACTCAGGGACTGCCATTCAGTACTTC.